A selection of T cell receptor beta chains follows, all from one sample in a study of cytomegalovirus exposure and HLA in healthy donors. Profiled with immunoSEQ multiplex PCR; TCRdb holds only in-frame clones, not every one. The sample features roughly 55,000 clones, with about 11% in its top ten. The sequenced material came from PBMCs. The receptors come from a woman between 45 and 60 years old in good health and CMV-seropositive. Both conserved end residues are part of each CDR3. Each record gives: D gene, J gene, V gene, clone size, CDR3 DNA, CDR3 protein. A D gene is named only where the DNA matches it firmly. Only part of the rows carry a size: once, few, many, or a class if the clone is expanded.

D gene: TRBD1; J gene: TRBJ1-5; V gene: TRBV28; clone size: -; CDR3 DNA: TGTGCCAGCATGAGGGACAGGGCGAGTCAGCCCCAGCATTTT; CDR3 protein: CASMRDRASQPQHF
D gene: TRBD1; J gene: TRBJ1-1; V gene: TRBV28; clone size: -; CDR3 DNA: TGTGCCAGCACCTCGGGACAGGGGGGACAGGGAGGCACTGAAGCTTTCTTT; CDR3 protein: CASTSGQGGQGGTEAFF
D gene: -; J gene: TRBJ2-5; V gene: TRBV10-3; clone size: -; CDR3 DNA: TGTGCCATCAGTGAGTCCCTGAACAGTAAAGAGACCCAGTACTTC; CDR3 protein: CAISESLNSKETQYF
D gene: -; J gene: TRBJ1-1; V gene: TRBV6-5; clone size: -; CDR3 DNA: TGTGCCAGCACCCAAGAGGGAATGAACACTGAAGCTTTCTTT; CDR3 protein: CASTQEGMNTEAFF
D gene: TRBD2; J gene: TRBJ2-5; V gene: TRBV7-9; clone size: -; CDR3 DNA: TGTGCCAGCAGTCCCCCCCTAGCGGGAGTGCGGGAGACCCAGTACTTC; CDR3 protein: CASSPPLAGVRETQYF
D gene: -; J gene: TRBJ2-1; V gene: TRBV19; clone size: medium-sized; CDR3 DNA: TGTGCCAGTAGTATAGGGGCGAGCTCCTACAATGAGCAGTTCTTC; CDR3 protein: CASSIGASSYNEQFF
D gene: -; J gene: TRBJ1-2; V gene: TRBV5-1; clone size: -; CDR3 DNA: TGCGCCAGCAGCTTTGGGAGCAACTATGGCTACACCTTC; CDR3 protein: CASSFGSNYGYTF
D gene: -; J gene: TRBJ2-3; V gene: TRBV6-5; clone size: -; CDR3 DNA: TGTGCCAGCAGTTACTCCGGACTGTATCCAGATACGCAGTATTTT; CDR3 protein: CASSYSGLYPDTQYF
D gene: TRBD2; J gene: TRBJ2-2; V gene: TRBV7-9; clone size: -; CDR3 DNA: TGTGCCAGCAGCCTTACTAGCGGGAAGGCCGGGGAGCTGTTTTTT; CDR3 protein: CASSLTSGKAGELFF
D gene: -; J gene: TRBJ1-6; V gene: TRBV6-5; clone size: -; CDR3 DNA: TGTGCCAGCAGTTACATATCTGGGCGAAATTCACCCCTCCACTTT; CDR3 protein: CASSYISGRNSPLHF
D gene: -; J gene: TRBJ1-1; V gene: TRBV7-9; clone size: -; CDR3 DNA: TGTGCCAGCACCCTGACAACGAACACTGAAGCTTTCTTT; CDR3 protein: CASTLTTNTEAFF